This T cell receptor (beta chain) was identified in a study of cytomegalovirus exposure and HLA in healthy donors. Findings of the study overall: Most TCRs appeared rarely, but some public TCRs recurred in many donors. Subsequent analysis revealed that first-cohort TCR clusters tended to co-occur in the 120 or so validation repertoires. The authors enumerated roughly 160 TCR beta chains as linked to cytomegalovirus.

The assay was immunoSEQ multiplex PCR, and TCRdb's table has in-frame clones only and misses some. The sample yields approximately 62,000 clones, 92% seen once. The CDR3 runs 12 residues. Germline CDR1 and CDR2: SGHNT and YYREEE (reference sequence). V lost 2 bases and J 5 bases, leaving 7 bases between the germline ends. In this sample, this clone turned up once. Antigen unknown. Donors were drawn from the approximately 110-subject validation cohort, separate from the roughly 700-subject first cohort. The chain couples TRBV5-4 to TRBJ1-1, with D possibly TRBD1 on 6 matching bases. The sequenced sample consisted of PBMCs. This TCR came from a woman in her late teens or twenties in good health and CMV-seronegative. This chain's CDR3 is CASSFGQTEAFF. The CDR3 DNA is TGTGCCAGCAGCTTCGGACAGACTGAAGCTTTCTTT.